The T cell receptor beta chain under discussion was sequenced for a study of response to subunit inactivated influenza vaccine. TCRdb analysed the RT-PCR reads with MiXCR anew, one entry per CDR3 protein. The sample holds 180,000 or so distinct CDR3 sequences, 9.5% to 15% seen once. The CDR3 is 14 residues long. V lost 5 bases, J lost 6 bases, and 13 bases lay in between. The V gene's germline CDR1 is MDHEN and CDR2 SYDVKM. Findings and caveats of the study: It was the authors' suggestion that each seasonal influenza vaccination recruits few new T cells.

For this clonotype: Its antigen is currently unknown.

This sample was shared with a second study, whose subject was T cells expressing NK-cell markers. That paper adds: The authors generated TCR beta cDNA through 5'RACE template switching with UMIs. All TCR beta repertoires analysed originated from sorted CD3+CD56+NKG2C+, CD3+CD56+NKG2C- and CD3+CD56-NKG2C+ T cells. Among the eight sequenced donors, seven tested HCMV-seropositive and one tested seronegative. Certain NKG2C+ T cell clones were expanded, and their HCMV specificity remained unclear.

The V and J genes are TRBV28 and TRBJ2-2; no clear D gene. This specimen was CD8+ T cells sorted from PBMCs, taken approximately 12 days after vaccination. The clonotype originates from a man aged 45 to 65 who received an inactivated influenza vaccine. CDR3 bases: TGTGCCAGCAGTCTCGTACGACCAGCCGGGGAGCTGTTTTTT. It translates to CASSLVRPAGELFF.